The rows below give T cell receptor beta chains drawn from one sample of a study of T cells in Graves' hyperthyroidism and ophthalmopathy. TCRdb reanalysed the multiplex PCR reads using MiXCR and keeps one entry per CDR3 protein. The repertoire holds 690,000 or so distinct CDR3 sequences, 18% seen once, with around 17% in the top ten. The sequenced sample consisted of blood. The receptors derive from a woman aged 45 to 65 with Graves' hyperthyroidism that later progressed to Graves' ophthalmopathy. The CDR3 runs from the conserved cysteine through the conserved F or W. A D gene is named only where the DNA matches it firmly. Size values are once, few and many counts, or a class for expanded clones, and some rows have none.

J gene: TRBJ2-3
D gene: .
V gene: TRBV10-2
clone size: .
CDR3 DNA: TGCGCCAGCAGCCACACGGGCCCGACGGCGGGCACAGATACGCAGTATTTT
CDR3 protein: CASSHTGPTAGTDTQYF

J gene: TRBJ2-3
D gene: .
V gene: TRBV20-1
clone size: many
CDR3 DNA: TGCAGCTGGGGGGCGTCCCCCACAGATACGCAGTATTTT
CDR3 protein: CSWGASPTDTQYF

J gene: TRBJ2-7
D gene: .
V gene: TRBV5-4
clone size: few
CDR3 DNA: TGTGCCAGCAGGAATTACCGGGACGGGGCCTACGAGCAGTACTTC
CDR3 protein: CASRNYRDGAYEQYF

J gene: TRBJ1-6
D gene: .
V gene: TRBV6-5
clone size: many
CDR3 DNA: TGTGCCAGCAGTTCTGGAGCCACCTATAATTCACCCCTCCACTTT
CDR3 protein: CASSSGATYNSPLHF

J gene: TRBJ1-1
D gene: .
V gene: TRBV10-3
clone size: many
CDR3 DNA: TGTGCCATCAGTGAGGCACAACAGAACACTGAAGCTTTCTTT
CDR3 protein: CAISEAQQNTEAFF

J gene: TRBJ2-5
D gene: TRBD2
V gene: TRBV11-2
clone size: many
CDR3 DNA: TGTGCCAGCAGCCGAGCTCTTATTCGGGCTAGCGGGGGGTTCACCCAGTACTTC
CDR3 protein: CASSRALIRASGGFTQYF

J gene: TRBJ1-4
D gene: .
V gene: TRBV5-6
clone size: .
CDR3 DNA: TGTGCCAGCAGCTTTAGCCCAGACCGAGCCGTTGGAAAACTGTTTTTT
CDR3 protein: CASSFSPDRAVGKLFF

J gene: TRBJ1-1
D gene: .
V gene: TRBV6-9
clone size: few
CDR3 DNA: TGTGCCAGCAGTTATTCGGGACGGATGAACACTGAAGCTTTCTTT
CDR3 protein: CASSYSGRMNTEAFF

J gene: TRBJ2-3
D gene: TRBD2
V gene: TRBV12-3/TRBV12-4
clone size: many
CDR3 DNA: TGTGCCAGCAGCTTTTATCTCCCGACTAGCCAATACACAGATACGCAGTATTTT
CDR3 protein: CASSFYLPTSQYTDTQYF

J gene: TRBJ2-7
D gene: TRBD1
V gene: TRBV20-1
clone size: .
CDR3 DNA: TGCAGTGCTTCTACCGCACCGACAGGGGGCGAGCAGTACTTC
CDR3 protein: CSASTAPTGGEQYF

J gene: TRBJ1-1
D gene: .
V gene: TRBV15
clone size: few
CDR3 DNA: TGTGCCACCAGCAGGATTAAGTCCATGAACACTGAAGCTTTCTTT
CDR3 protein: CATSRIKSMNTEAFF

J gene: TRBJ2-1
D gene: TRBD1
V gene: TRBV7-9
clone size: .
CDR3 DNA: TGTGCCAGCAGCGGACAGGGTTGGACCTACAATGAGCAGTTCTTC
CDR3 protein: CASSGQGWTYNEQFF

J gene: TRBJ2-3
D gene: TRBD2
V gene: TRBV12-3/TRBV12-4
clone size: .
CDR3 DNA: TGTGCCAGCAGTTCTGGACTAGCGGGGGGTCCCGGAAGCACAGATACGCAGTATTTT
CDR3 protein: CASSSGLAGGPGSTDTQYF

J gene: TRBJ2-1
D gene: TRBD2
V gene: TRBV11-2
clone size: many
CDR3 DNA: TGTGCCAGCAGGTCGACTAGCGGGGGTGTTAATGAGCAGTTCTTC
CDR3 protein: CASRSTSGGVNEQFF

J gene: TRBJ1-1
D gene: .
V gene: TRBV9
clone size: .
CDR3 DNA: TGTGCCAGCAGCGTCGGCAAAACGAACACTGAAGCTTTCTTT
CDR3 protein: CASSVGKTNTEAFF

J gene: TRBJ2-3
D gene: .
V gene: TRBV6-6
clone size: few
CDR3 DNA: TGTGCCAGCAGTTACTCAGGGATGGATCGAATTGCCACAGATACGCAGTATTTT
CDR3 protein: CASSYSGMDRIATDTQYF

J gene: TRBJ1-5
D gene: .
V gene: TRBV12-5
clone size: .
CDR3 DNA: TGTGCTAGTGGTTTGCTAAGACAGGCTAATCAGCCCCAGCATTTT
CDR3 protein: CASGLLRQANQPQHF

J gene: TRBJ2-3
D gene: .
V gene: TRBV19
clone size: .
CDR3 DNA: TGTGCCAGTGGAGAAGCAGATACGCAGTATTTT
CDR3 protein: CASGEADTQYF

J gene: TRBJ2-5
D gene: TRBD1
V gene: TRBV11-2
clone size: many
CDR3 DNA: TGTGCCAGCAGCTTTACAGGGGGCGATGAGACCCAGTACTTC
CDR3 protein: CASSFTGGDETQYF

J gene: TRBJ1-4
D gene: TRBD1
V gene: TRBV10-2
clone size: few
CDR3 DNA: TGCGCCAGCAGTGAGACCAGACAGGGTGAAAAACTGTTTTTT
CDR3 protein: CASSETRQGEKLFF

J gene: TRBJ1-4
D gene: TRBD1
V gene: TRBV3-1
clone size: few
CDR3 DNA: TGTGCCAGCAGCCCCACAGGGGGGCAAAATGAAAAACTGTTTTTT
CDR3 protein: CASSPTGGQNEKLFF

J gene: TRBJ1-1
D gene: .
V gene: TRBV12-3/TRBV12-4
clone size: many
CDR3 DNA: TGTGCCAGCAGTTTCGGGGTGACTGAAGCTTTCTTT
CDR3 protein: CASSFGVTEAFF

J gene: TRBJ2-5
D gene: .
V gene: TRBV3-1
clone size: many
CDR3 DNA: TGTGCCAGCAGCCAAGATAGGAACAACCAAGAGACCCAGTACTTC
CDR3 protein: CASSQDRNNQETQYF

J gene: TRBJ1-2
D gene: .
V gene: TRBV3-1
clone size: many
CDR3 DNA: TGTGCCAGCAGCCAAGCGTCGACAGTAAATAACAACTATGGCTACACCTTC
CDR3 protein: CASSQASTVNNNYGYTF

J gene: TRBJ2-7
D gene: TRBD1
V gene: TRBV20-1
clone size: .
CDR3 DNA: TGCAGTGCTAGACGGGACAGGGCCCCCGAGCAGTACTTC
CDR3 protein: CSARRDRAPEQYF

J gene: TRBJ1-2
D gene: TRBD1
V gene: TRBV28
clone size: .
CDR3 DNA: TGTGCCAGCAGTGGAAGGGACAGGGGGCTATCTAACTATGGCTACACCTTC
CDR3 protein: CASSGRDRGLSNYGYTF

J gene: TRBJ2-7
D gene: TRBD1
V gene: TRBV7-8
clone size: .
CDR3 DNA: TGTGCCAGCAGCTTTGTTGTCGGACAGGAGTCCTACGAGCAGTACTTC
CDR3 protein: CASSFVVGQESYEQYF

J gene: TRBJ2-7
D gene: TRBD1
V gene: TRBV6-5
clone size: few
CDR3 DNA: TGTGCCAGCAGTTACCCCGGGACAGGGCCCTCCTACGAGCAGTACTTC
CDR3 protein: CASSYPGTGPSYEQYF

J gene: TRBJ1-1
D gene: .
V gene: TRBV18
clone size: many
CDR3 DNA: TGTGCCAGCTCAAACAACAAGGACACTGAAGCTTTCTTT
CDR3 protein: CASSNNKDTEAFF

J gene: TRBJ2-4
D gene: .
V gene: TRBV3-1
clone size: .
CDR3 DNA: TGTGCCAGCAGCCAAGGGGGCCAGCTCAAAAACATTCAGTACTTC
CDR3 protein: CASSQGGQLKNIQYF

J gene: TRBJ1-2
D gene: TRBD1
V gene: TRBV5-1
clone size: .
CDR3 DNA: TGCGCCAGCAGCTGGACACAGGGGTCGGAGGGCTACACCTTC
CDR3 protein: CASSWTQGSEGYTF